This T cell receptor (beta chain) stems from a study of T cells in women clearing cervical HPV infection (dated 2018 in TCRdb). The study in broad terms: The cases were 20 to 30 women with histologically confirmed HPV16-related CIN3 or worse, and 2 of those women had invasive cancers. Controls were some 26 women whose single incident HPV16 infection cleared within 12 months without precancer or cancer developing. The exploratory proof-of-principle case-control study was nested within the Guanacaste HPV Natural History Study in Costa Rica and compared TCR repertoires across cervical HPV16 outcomes. Since HLA typing was available for only a few women, HLA type could not be ruled out as a confounder. Cases were matched to controls by age within five years and by the year the sample was collected. Five blinded duplicates per group were added as quality controls, giving 60 or so samples: 50 or so participants and 10 replicates. Among cases, blood sampling occurred a median of about 150 days after lesion detection, with an interquartile range of 90 to 200 days. Cases had a median age of around 34 years compared with roughly 41 for controls, and baseline characteristics showed no significant differences between the groups. In the parent cohort, some 10,000 women aged 18 or older were enrolled in Guanacaste, Costa Rica, during about 1993 to 1994 and then followed for six to eight years. Blood from cases was drawn at the visit where the lesion was first identified, while blood from controls was drawn once the infection was no longer detected.

Findings and caveats that apply to the study as a whole: Across sequencing depths, CIN3+ cases showed significantly higher TCR repertoire richness than controls, but evenness did not differ between the groups. Whether associations preceded infection or resulted from infection could not be shown with the cross-sectional design, and effector/memory subsets and HPV-specific T cells were not isolated. Lower TRBV6-7 relative abundance was observed in cases than in controls (roughly 0.12% versus 0.15%; Bonferroni P = 0.0008). Cases were distinguished from controls with an estimated AUC of about 0.8 by random forest classifiers combining richness and V gene abundances. Because T-cell numbers per sample were unknown, differences in richness could reflect varying T-cell content rather than repertoire biology.

V and J are truncated by 3 bases and 3 bases respectively, leaving an intervening sequence of 12 bases. As encoded in the germline V gene, CDR1 is SGHRS while CDR2 is YFSETQ. Inclusive of the bounding cysteine and phenylalanine, the CDR3 is 15 residues long. Only the CDR3 bases that were read are kept: 36 of them, in frame from base 1. The immunoSEQ assay used multiplex PCR to amplify TCR beta CDR3 regions from an average of about 1,200 ng of genomic DNA per sample. Primer bias was corrected in the assay by using a complete synthetic TCR repertoire to establish an amplification baseline. The amplicons were sequenced on the Illumina platform. From the authors' description of their analysis: Sequence errors were corrected by clustering with frequency ratios and a modified nearest-neighbor algorithm, and the sequences were then analyzed in the immunoSEQ Analyzer using IMGT gene definitions. At each rarefaction depth, TCR richness and evenness were averaged across 20 rarefaction repeats, and any sample with fewer sequences than the depth was left out. Relative abundances of V, D and J genes were compared between groups using Wilcoxon rank sum tests, with FDR correction applied. In the blinded duplicates, the intraclass correlation was approximately 96% for TCR richness and averaged about 79% across around 70 gene segments. TCRdb carries this immuneACCESS record with in-frame sequences only. Its versions omit some clonotypes, under half of them owing to an unresolved V gene in the studies checked, with the rest unexplained. Clone size and V and J calls were adopted from that table, with D and trimming inferred from the DNA. The sample table records about 22,000 clones. Roughly 5% of the sample lies in the top ten.

Remarks on this clone: Its antigen is not yet known. The read ends 3 residues before the CDR3 terminus; that terminus is restored from the germline J gene.

Every participant had a single incident cervical HPV16 infection, and women with prevalent HPV16 infections were excluded. Cervical HPV DNA was detected by MY09/MY11 PCR, and genotyping was performed by dot-blot hybridization. Roughly 14 mL of heparinized blood was centrifuged, after which the buffy coat was aliquoted, frozen at -30 degrees C, and then stored at -80 degrees C. Genomic DNA was extracted from buffy coat specimens using QIAGEN kits. The specimen was blood buffy coat. The rearrangement joined TRBV5-1 to TRBJ2-2; TRBD2 might be the D gene, on 5 matching bases. The TCR sequence derives from a woman aged 18 to 69 with a cervical HPV16 infection that either progressed to CIN3+ or cleared (not recorded which). CDR3 sequence: CASSSRGWDTGELFF. CDR3 bases read: TGCGCCAGCAGCTCAAGAGGGTGGGACACCGGGGAG.